This TCR beta chain is from a study of T cells in localized non-small cell lung cancer. Here immunoSEQ multiplex PCR was the method, and the copy in TCRdb shows in-frame clones only, minus some. The table has about 77,000 clones, around nine tenths seen once; the top ten hold about 20%. General study findings and limits: Patients showing higher blood T cell density tended to see longer overall survival. Measurement of T cell clonality placed uninvolved adjacent lung highest, above the level in tumor. Heterogeneity stays possible, as sequencing covered only one tumor region. Adjacent lung tissue had a median roughly 55 of the top 100 clones found in the tumor.

The CDR3 sequence is 15 residues long. Unmatched junction bases numbered 9, after V lost 4 bases and J lost 10 bases. Germline assignment: CDR1 SGHNT and CDR2 YYREEE (reference sequence). A note on this clone: Its antigen is as yet unknown.

The material sequenced was peripheral blood, taken before any cancer treatment. The rearrangement uses TRBV5-4 and TRBJ1-6; TRBD1 matches 9 bases. This TCR was recovered from a woman aged 35-75 years with stage I squamous cell lung carcinoma. The CDR3 loop is CASSEDTGGDSPLHF. In nucleotides, the CDR3 is TGTGCCAGCAGCGAGGACACAGGGGGCGACTCACCCCTCCACTTT.